The entry below gives a single T cell receptor beta chain sequence along with its context. The data originate from a study of control samples from healthy donors and cancer patients. CDR1 and CDR2 from the germline V gene are SGHNT and YENEEA. This CDR3 is built from 14 residues. V trimming: 4 bases; J trimming: 8 bases; junction bases outside the gene matches: 6. This table comes from immunoSEQ multiplex PCR, and its TCRdb copy is limited to in-frame clones, with some not included. This sample has about 190,000 clones, with approximately 91% found just once. Sequenced material: blood. This clonotype was obtained from a man under 40 in good health. This chain joins TRBV11-3 and TRBJ2-2; the match to TRBD2 covers 8 bases. The CDR3 region has the DNA TGTGCCAGCAGCTCCCACCGGGGGGGTGGGGAGCTGTTTTTT. Its protein is CASSSHRGGGELFF. Combining the CDR3 with reference TRBV11-3 and TRBJ2-2 gives the whole variable domain EAGVVQSPRYKIIEKKQPVAFWCNPISGHNTLYWYLQNLGQGPELLIRYENEEAVDDSQLPKDRFSAERLKGVDSTLKIQPAELGDSAVYLCASSSHRGGGELFFGEGSRLTVL.